The clone carrying this TCR beta chain occurred once. The data originate from a study of T cell responses to AZD1222 COVID-19 vaccine. Trimming removed 5 bases at V and 4 bases at J, with 10 bases between. Germline CDR1 reads KGHDR; CDR2 reads SFDVKD. The CDR3 has 13 residues. The method was immunoSEQ multiplex PCR; TCRdb's version includes in-frame clones alone and lacks a portion of them. The sample yields some 60,000 clones, about 83% seen once. This sequence was found in an adult who received the AZD1222 COVID-19 vaccine. This rearrangement joins TRBV24-1 to TRBJ2-5; D tentatively reads TRBD1 or TRBD2 (5 bases each). Source: peripheral blood, taken 28 days after the second AZD1222 dose. CDR3 region: CATSGDPVETQYF. In DNA, the CDR3 is TGTGCCACCAGTGGGGACCCCGTAGAGACCCAGTACTTC.